These 17 T cell receptor beta chains were all obtained from the same sample, sequenced in a study of T-cell memory formation after mild COVID-19. A single record per CDR3 protein comes from TCRdb applying MiXCR to the 5' RACE reads. The sample lists a few hundred thousand distinct CDR3 sequences; 20% to 25% were seen once. What was sequenced was PBMCs or a T cell subset sorted from them (not recorded which). All receptors come from a man between 18 and 35 years old who had mild COVID-19 (a few samples of this study predate the infection). Cell type and time point are not known.

The rearrangement links TRBV6-5 to TRBJ2-2; 9 nucleotides match TRBD1. With 5 bases clipped from V and 2 bases from J, the junction kept 3 bases outside the gene matches. CDR1 and CDR2 (germline): MNHEY, SVGAGI. The CDR3 totals 15 residues. CDR3 sequence reads: CASSADRGNTGELFF. In DNA form, the CDR3 reads TGTGCCAGCAGTGCGGACAGGGGTAACACCGGGGAGCTGTTTTTT.

The chain has TRBV20-1 and TRBJ2-2; D gene unclear. CDR1 DFQATT and CDR2 SNEGSKA come from the germline V gene (reference sequence). V shed 6 bases and J shed 7 bases, with 9 bases lying between them. The CDR3 contains 11 residues. The CDR3 region is CSARINGELFF. For the CDR3, the DNA is TGCAGTGCAAGAATAAACGGGGAGCTGTTTTTT.

This clonotype has just a few counts. The V call is TRBV4-1, the J call TRBJ1-4; a weak D match, TRBD1 (5 bases). The V end lost 0 bases, the J end lost 0 bases, and 17 bases lay between the germline ends. This CDR3 spans 19 amino acids. In germline, CDR1 is MGHRA, CDR2 YSYEKL. DNA of the CDR3: TGCGCCAGCAGCCAAGACAGCTGGGGGGGAATGGCAACTAATGAAAAACTGTTTTTT. Translation: CASSQDSWGGMATNEKLFF.

This chain links TRBV20-1 with TRBJ2-7; D could derive from TRBD1 or TRBD2 (5 bases each). With 1 base removed from V and 6 bases from J, the gap between germline ends came to 19 bases. Germline V gene data show CDR1 as DFQATT and CDR2 as SNEGSKA (reference sequence). The CDR3 covers 15 residues. The CDR3 here is CSARAGRSVRGEQYF. The CDR3 coding sequence is TGCAGTGCTAGAGCCGGCCGCTCGGTGAGGGGCGAGCAGTACTTC.

This chain joins TRBV5-1 and TRBJ2-5, with a weak D call TRBD2 (5 bases). V lost 0 bases, J lost 9 bases, and 18 bases lay in between. The CDR3 length is 15 residues. Germline loops: CDR1 SGHRS, CDR2 YFSETQ. Written as DNA, the CDR3 is TGCGCCAGCAGCTTGGGATCGGCGGGCGACTGGGCCCAGTACTTC. The encoded protein is CASSLGSAGDWAQYF.

In its sample, this clonotype was seen a few times. The chain has TRBV4-3 and TRBJ2-7, with D possibly called TRBD1 or TRBD2 (5 bases each). Germline lookup yields CDR1 LGHNA and CDR2 YSLEER. Trimming stripped 3 bases from V and 7 bases from J, with 16 bases between. CDR3 length: 14 amino acids. The CDR3 spells CASSQRAGAREQYF. CDR3 DNA: TGCGCCAGCAGCCAGCGTGCCGGGGCGCGTGAGCAGTACTTC.

The sample holds a few counts of this clonotype. This chain joins TRBV7-9 and TRBJ2-3, with no clear D. Germline-derived CDR1 and CDR2 are SEHNR and FQNEAQ (reference sequence). The length of the CDR3 is 15 residues. V lost 5 bases, J lost 1 base, and 13 bases lay in between. The CDR3 reads CASSAIRGRTDTQYF. The CDR3 DNA sequence: TGTGCCAGCAGCGCCATCAGAGGACGCACAGATACGCAGTATTTT. Drawing the rest from reference TRBV7-9 and TRBJ2-3, the complete variable domain is DTGVSQNPRHKITKRGQNVTFRCDPISEHNRLYWYRQTLGQGPEFLTYFQNEAQLEKSRLLSDRFSAERPKGSFSTLEIQRTEQGDSAMYLCASSAIRGRTDTQYFGPGTRLTVL.

The table lists this clonotype with a few counts. The chain employs TRBV6-6 and TRBJ2-5; D gene ambiguous. Deletions cut 7 bases from V and 1 base from J, with 10 bases between. From germline, CDR1 is MNHNY and CDR2 SVGAGI (reference sequence). The length of the CDR3 is 13 residues. Here the CDR3 DNA reads TGTGCCAGCACGCCCCGATTCCAAGAGACCCAGTACTTC. Encoded protein: CASTPRFQETQYF.

The chain joins TRBV23-1 to TRBJ1-2; D ambiguous. TRBV23-1 is known as an ORF, though its function is uncertain. This CDR3 is 13 amino acids long. V lost 6 bases and J 5 bases, leaving 13 bases between the germline ends. The chain's CDR3 is CASRPYAQYGYTF. The CDR3 DNA is TGCGCCAGCAGACCCTACGCCCAGTATGGCTACACCTTC.

This clonotype was picked up a small number of times. The CDR3 DNA reads as TGTGCCAGCAGCTTGGCGACAGGTGTGAACACTGAAGCTTTCTTT. Its translation is CASSLATGVNTEAFF. The gene calls are TRBV7-2 and TRBJ1-1, with D tentatively TRBD1 (6 bases). The germline gives CDR1 SGHTA, CDR2 FQGNSA. CDR3 size: 15 residues. Trimming pared 3 bases from V and 0 bases from J, leaving 11 bases between.

This clonotype was seen more than once but under ten times. This rearrangement joins TRBV15 to TRBJ2-3; 12 nucleotides align to TRBD1. V lost 1 base and J lost 7; bases outside the gene matches: 0. The CDR3 sequence is 14 residues long. CDR1 LNHNV and CDR2 YYDKDF come from the germline V gene (reference sequence). The CDR3 is CATSRGDRGHTQYF. CDR3 DNA: TGTGCCACCAGCAGAGGGGACAGGGGGCATACGCAGTATTTT.

V is TRBV6-5 and J is TRBJ2-5, with TRBD1 matching over 9 bases. Unmatched junction bases numbered 4, after V lost 4 bases and J lost 4 bases. The CDR3 has 14 residues. Germline V gives CDR1 MNHEY, CDR2 SVGAGI. In DNA form, the CDR3 reads TGTGCCAGCAGTTGGACAGGGGCGAGAGAGACCCAGTACTTC. Protein: CASSWTGARETQYF.

The chain joins TRBV25-1 to TRBJ1-1; no definite D call. V lost 2 bases to trimming and J lost 1 base, with 5 bases between them. Germline loops: CDR1 MGHDK, CDR2 SYGVNS. The CDR3 sequence is 13 residues long. The CDR3 nucleotides read TGTGCCAGCAGTGAAAACCAGAACACTGAAGCTTTCTTT. It encodes CASSENQNTEAFF.

The chain combines TRBV6-1 with TRBJ2-7; D is unresolved. Germline assignment: CDR1 MNHNS and CDR2 SASEGT. Deletions cut 0 bases from V and 3 bases from J, with 6 bases between. This CDR3 is built from 13 residues. The CDR3 here is CASSEARGYEQYF. The CDR3 DNA reads as TGTGCCAGCAGTGAAGCGCGAGGCTACGAGCAGTACTTC.

The chain uses TRBV12-3 or TRBV12-4 and TRBJ1-1, with 9 nucleotides matching TRBD1. Losses at the gene ends were 5 bases for V and 5 bases for J; bases not matched to a gene: 9. CDR3 length equals 15 residues. The CDR3 region has the DNA TGTGCCAGCAGTCCCGAGACAGGGGGAGGAACTGAAGCTTTCTTT. Translated: CASSPETGGGTEAFF.

This clonotype was detected only a few times. The chain recombines TRBV7-9 with TRBJ2-7; a weak D match, TRBD1 (5 bases). V gave up 2 bases and J gave up 3 bases, with 11 bases separating them. The CDR3 consists of 14 residues. Germline lookup yields CDR1 SEHNR and CDR2 FQNEAQ (reference sequence). CDR3: CASSLIGQGYEQYF. In nucleotides, the CDR3 is TGTGCCAGCAGCTTAATCGGGCAGGGCTACGAGCAGTACTTC.

This clonotype was counted a few times. The V and J genes are TRBV18 and TRBJ1-1; no firm D call. The CDR3 spans 14 residues. The V and J ends lost 1 base and 5 bases respectively, with 11 bases between them. Germline V CDR1 and CDR2: KGHSH, LQKENI. CDR3 in DNA: TGTGCCAGCTCACCACTGGGCACCGGGACTGAAGCTTTCTTT. Its protein is CASSPLGTGTEAFF.